This record covers a single T cell receptor (beta chain). The antigen is not known. The CDR3 contains 16 residues. CDR1 is SEHNR, CDR2 FQNEAQ, per germline (reference sequence). With 5 bases removed from V and 0 bases from J, the gap between germline ends came to 14 bases. The data derive from a study of OX40 agonist ivuxolimab in advanced cancers. Background on the study: Melanoma, hepatocellular carcinoma, head and neck or renal cell cancer occurred in dose-escalation patients. Three patients had partial responses: one hepatocellular carcinoma, two cutaneous melanoma. Eligibility admitted prior anti-PD-1, anti-PD-L1 or anti-CTLA-4 therapy; around 42% had some. The study's findings and limits: There was clonal expansion of CD4+ and CD8+ blood T cells by week 6 at 0.1 to 3.0 mg/kg.

The repertoire was sequenced with immunoSEQ multiplex PCR; TCRdb's copy has only in-frame clones and lacks some. This sample yields 50,000 to 70,000 clones, of which about 86% are seen a single time; 12% belongs to the top ten. This specimen was CD4+ or CD8+ T cells sorted from blood, taken in a trial of the OX40 agonist ivuxolimab. The receptor was isolated from an adult with an advanced solid tumor such as melanoma, head and neck, liver or kidney cancer. The rearrangement uses TRBV7-9 and TRBJ2-4, with D possibly matching TRBD2 (6 bases). The CDR3 spells CASSPSGVLAKNIQYF. The CDR3 nucleotides read TGTGCCAGCAGCCCGTCGGGGGTCCTAGCCAAAAACATTCAGTACTTC.